This TCR beta chain was recorded in a study of cytomegalovirus exposure and HLA in healthy donors. 13 Jbeta primers and 60 Vbeta primers were used for the PCR. This table comes from immunoSEQ multiplex PCR, and its TCRdb copy is limited to in-frame clones, with some not included. The data show around 170,000 clones, 84% seen once. Notes on this clone: Its specificity is not known.

Study-wide findings and caveats: Clonal expansion, a later analysis showed, was greater in HLA-associated TCR beta chains than in equally common others. With later analysis, a missense DCLRE1C variant became linked to TCR beta V- and J-gene trimming. Most sequenced TCRs were rare (though some public TCRs occurred in many donors).

Germline CDR1 PRHDT, CDR2 FYEKMQ (reference sequence). V was shortened by 0 bases and J by 0 bases, with 12 bases between the two germline ends. The CDR3 is 16 amino acids. The V and J genes are TRBV13 and TRBJ2-7; a possible D gene is TRBD2 (5 bases). The receptor was derived from a boy aged 2 to 10 in good health and CMV-seronegative. Sequencing was done on a sample of PBMCs. DNA for the CDR3: TGTGCCAGCAGCTTAGGCTCGTTAGCGTACTCCTACGAGCAGTACTTC. Translating it yields CASSLGSLAYSYEQYF.